Listed below are T cell receptor beta chains from one sample, sequenced in a study of cytomegalovirus exposure and HLA in healthy donors. Method: immunoSEQ multiplex PCR; TCRdb's copy keeps in-frame clones and lacks some. The table has 95,000 to 150,000 clones, approximately 70% seen once; the top ten hold over 1.5%. Material: PBMCs. These receptors were collected from a man younger than 35 in good health and CMV-seronegative. The CDR3 runs from the conserved cysteine through the conserved F or W. A D gene is named only where the DNA matches it firmly. Some rows have no size entry. The others give once, few or many, or a class for an expanded clone.

D	size	V	J	DNA	CDR3
-	few	TRBV5-1	TRBJ1-4	TGCGCCAGCTCGATAAGGGGGGAAAAACTGTTTTTT	CASSIRGEKLFF
TRBD1	-	TRBV11-2	TRBJ1-5	TGTGCCAGCAGCTTAGGGGGACAGGGGAAGCCCCAGCATTTT	CASSLGGQGKPQHF
TRBD1	few	TRBV6-5	TRBJ2-7	TGTGCCAGCAGTACAGGGGTCAGGTACGAGCAGTACTTC	CASSTGVRYEQYF
TRBD1	-	TRBV19	TRBJ2-3	TGTGCCAGTAGCTTACCTGGGGACAGGGGACATACGCAGTATTTT	CASSLPGDRGHTQYF
TRBD1	-	TRBV14	TRBJ1-2	TGTGCCAGCAGCCAACTACAGGGGAGAGCTAACTATGGCTACACCTTC	CASSQLQGRANYGYTF
TRBD2	-	TRBV19	TRBJ2-7	TGTGCCAGTAGTAACGGCGGGAGGAGATCCTACGAGCAGTACTTC	CASSNGGRRSYEQYF
-	few	TRBV27	TRBJ2-2	TGTGCCAGCAGTTTGACTACGGCCGGGGAGCTGTTTTTT	CASSLTTAGELFF
TRBD1	-	TRBV27	TRBJ1-5	TGTGCCAGCAGTTTAGGGGGACAGGGAGGCATTAATCCCCCTCAGCCCCAGCATTTT	CASSLGGQGGINPPQPQHF
-	-	TRBV6-5	TRBJ2-1	TGTGCCAGCAGCAGGAGCGGATCCACCTACAATGAGCAGTTCTTC	CASSRSGSTYNEQFF
TRBD1	-	TRBV30	TRBJ1-1	TGTGCCTGGAGTGGACAGGGGTTT	CAWSGQGF
-	-	TRBV5-7	TRBJ1-5	TGTGCCAGCAGCTTGGGACAGCACAATCAGCCCCAGCATTTT	CASSLGQHNQPQHF
TRBD1	-	TRBV4-1	TRBJ1-2	TGCGCCAGCAGCCAAGATCCAGGGGGCGCGGGCTATGGCTACACCTTC	CASSQDPGGAGYGYTF
TRBD2	-	TRBV19	TRBJ2-3	TGTGCCAGTAATCGCGGGGGGCCTGCAGATACGCAGTATTTT	CASNRGGPADTQYF
TRBD1	-	TRBV19	TRBJ1-1	TGTGCCAGTAGTATAGTCCCTGGGGGACAGAGGAACACTGAAGCTTTCTTT	CASSIVPGGQRNTEAFF
TRBD1	-	TRBV7-8	TRBJ1-2	TGTGCCAGCAGCCCTTTCTTGACAGGGGTCGACTATAACTATGGCTACACCTTC	CASSPFLTGVDYNYGYTF
-	-	TRBV30	TRBJ2-7	TGTGCCTGCACGAAACAGGAGGGCCGCACCTACGAGCAGTACTTC	CACTKQEGRTYEQYF
-	-	TRBV27	TRBJ2-7	TGTGCCAGCAGTTTCGGCAGGCTCTACGAGCAGTACTTC	CASSFGRLYEQYF
-	few	TRBV6-4	TRBJ2-2	TGTGCCAGCAGTGTGGAGGGGGCGCACACCGGGGAGCTGTTTTTT	CASSVEGAHTGELFF
TRBD2	few	TRBV29-1	TRBJ2-7	TGCAGCGTTGAAGATCTCGGGGGGAAAGGCGAGCAGTACTTC	CSVEDLGGKGEQYF
TRBD2	-	TRBV7-8	TRBJ2-3	TGTGCCAGCAGCGAACACCCGAGGACTAGCGGCACAGATACGCAGTATTTT	CASSEHPRTSGTDTQYF
-	-	TRBV9	TRBJ2-1	TGTGCCAGCAGCCCTCGGCCAGGGAACTGGAATGAGCAGTTCTTC	CASSPRPGNWNEQFF
TRBD1	-	TRBV29-1	TRBJ2-1	TGCAGCGTTCAGGACAGGAGCTCCTACAATGAGCAGTTCTTC	CSVQDRSSYNEQFF
TRBD1	-	TRBV15	TRBJ2-5	TGTGCCACCAGCAGAGCCCGGGACAGGGAACAAGAGACCCAGTACTTC	CATSRARDREQETQYF
-	-	TRBV30	TRBJ2-1	TGTGCCTGGAGTGTACAACCAACTGAGCAGTTCTTC	CAWSVQPTEQFF
TRBD1	-	TRBV9	TRBJ2-2	TGTGCCAGCAGCGTGACAGGGCAGAACACCGGGGAGCTGTTTTTT	CASSVTGQNTGELFF
-	once	TRBV6-5	TRBJ2-5	TGTGCCAGCAGGGGCAACGTTGCGACCCGGGAGACCCAGTACTTC	CASRGNVATRETQYF
-	once	TRBV29-1	TRBJ2-7	TGCAGCGTTGGGGCCGACCGGGGGCAGTACTTC	CSVGADRGQYF
-	-	TRBV29-1	TRBJ2-2	TGCAGCGTTGGGGTCCCGGGTCACTCGAACACCGGGGAGCTGTTTTTT	CSVGVPGHSNTGELFF
-	-	TRBV18	TRBJ1-2	TGTGCCAGCTCACTGCCCGGAGGAGGCTATGGCTACCCCTTC	CASSLPGGGYGYPF
TRBD1	-	TRBV5-1	TRBJ2-7	TGCGCCAGCAGCGGGAGGACAGGGGGCAGGTACGAGCAGTACTTC	CASSGRTGGRYEQYF
TRBD1	-	TRBV4-2	TRBJ2-7	TGTGCCAGCAGCCCGACAGGGAGCTACGAGCAGTACTTC	CASSPTGSYEQYF
TRBD2	-	TRBV7-3	TRBJ2-3	TGTGCCAGCAGCTTAACGGTGCGGGGGGGCCGAATGACAGATACGCAGTATTTT	CASSLTVRGGRMTDTQYF
-	-	TRBV7-9	TRBJ1-2	TGTGCCAGCAGCCACCGAGAGTACTATGGCTACACCTTC	CASSHREYYGYTF
TRBD1	-	TRBV19	TRBJ1-5	TGTGCCAGTAGTATGGGACAGGGTGCCCAGCCCCAGCATTTT	CASSMGQGAQPQHF
-	-	TRBV10-2	TRBJ1-1	TGCGCCAGCAGCGCCCGACTCGGATTGGGCACTGAAGCTTTCTTT	CASSARLGLGTEAFF
-	few	TRBV7-2	TRBJ2-1	TGTGCCAGCAGCTTAGTCTCCGGACTGATAAAGTACAATGAGCAGTTCTTC	CASSLVSGLIKYNEQFF
-	few	TRBV5-1	TRBJ1-2	TGCGCCAGCAGCTTGGAGCTAATTAACTATGGCTACACCTTC	CASSLELINYGYTF
-	-	TRBV10-1	TRBJ2-3	TGCGCCAGCAGTGAACTAAACACAGATACGCAGTATTTT	CASSELNTDTQYF
-	-	TRBV9	TRBJ2-3	TGTGCCAGCAGCGTAGATACAGCCCTCTCCACAGATACGCAGTATTTT	CASSVDTALSTDTQYF
TRBD2	-	TRBV4-2	TRBJ2-1	TGTGCCAGCAGCCAAGTCCCGGGAGGAGAGCAGTTCTTC	CASSQVPGGEQFF
-	-	TRBV7-2	TRBJ1-5	TGTGCCAGCAGCTTAGCGCGACTGAGCAATCAGCCCCAGCATTTT	CASSLARLSNQPQHF
TRBD1	-	TRBV30	TRBJ1-1	TGTGCCTGGAGATCCGGGACAGCTGAAGCTTTCTTT	CAWRSGTAEAFF
-	-	TRBV20-1	TRBJ2-3	TGCAGTGGGGGAGTGGCAGATACGCAGTATTTT	CSGGVADTQYF
TRBD1	-	TRBV25-1	TRBJ2-1	TGTGCCAGCAGTGAATTTGGAGGACAGGGTTACAATGAGCAGTTCTTC	CASSEFGGQGYNEQFF
TRBD2	-	TRBV19	TRBJ2-2	TGTGCCAGTAGTATCTCTAGCGGGGGAGGGACCGGGGAGCTGTTTTTT	CASSISSGGGTGELFF
-	once	TRBV14	TRBJ1-1	TGTGCCAGCAGCCGGGGGCTGAACACTGAAGCTTTCTTT	CASSRGLNTEAFF
-	-	TRBV4-1	TRBJ1-3	TGCGCCAGCAGCCACCCGGTGAGTGGAAACACCATATATTTT	CASSHPVSGNTIYF
-	-	TRBV7-8	TRBJ2-3	TGTGCCAGCAGCTTATTTCAGAACACAGATACGCAGTATTTT	CASSLFQNTDTQYF
-	-	TRBV7-9	TRBJ2-7	TGTGCCAGCAGCAGACAGGACAGACTGGGGTTCTCCTACGAGCAGTACTTC	CASSRQDRLGFSYEQYF
-	-	TRBV28	TRBJ1-3	TGTGCCAGCAGTTTACGGGGAAACTCTGGAAACACCATATATTTT	CASSLRGNSGNTIYF
TRBD1	-	TRBV28	TRBJ2-3	TGTGCCAGCAGTCCCGGACAGGGGTACACAGATACGCAGTATTTT	CASSPGQGYTDTQYF
TRBD1	once	TRBV7-9	TRBJ2-7	TGTGCCAGCAGCAAAACCGGGACAGGGAGTTTCCACGAGCAGTACTTC	CASSKTGTGSFHEQYF
-	-	TRBV6-6	TRBJ1-4	TGTGCCAGCACCATAGGGGCATGGGCAAATGAAAAACTGTTTTTT	CASTIGAWANEKLFF
TRBD2	-	TRBV5-1	TRBJ2-2	TGCGCCAGCCGAGACTACTCTAGCGGGGTCACCGGGGAGCTGTTTTTT	CASRDYSSGVTGELFF
TRBD2	-	TRBV30	TRBJ2-1	TGTGCCTGGAGTCCCCAGAAGGGAGGGCCGATGAATGAGCAGTTCTTC	CAWSPQKGGPMNEQFF
-	-	TRBV7-9	TRBJ2-7	TGTTCCAGCAGCTCGTACGATACATACGAGCAGTACTTC	CSSSSYDTYEQYF
TRBD1	-	TRBV5-6	TRBJ2-5	TGTGCCAGCAGCTATGACAGGGACCAGTACTTC	CASSYDRDQYF